This TCR beta chain was profiled in a study of shared clonotypes between healthy human individuals. The study, taken as a whole, reports: A reduction in generation probabilities was seen for non-shared clonotypes relative to those shared by all four donors.

Germline lookup yields CDR1 MDHEN and CDR2 SYDVKM. Unmatched junction bases numbered 7, after V lost 8 bases and J lost 10 bases. The CDR3 extends over 13 amino acids. From CD4+ cells came CD45RA+ naive and CD45RA-negative memory subsets. With respect to this clone: Its antigen is unidentified.

Using immunoSEQ multiplex PCR, the repertoire was profiled, and TCRdb retains in-frame clones only, with some absent. This sample carries around 700,000 clones, about three quarters of them seen once, and the ten largest clones take about 2%. Specimen: memory CD4+ T cells sorted from blood. Subset given: CD45RA-negative fraction. The clonotype was recovered from a woman aged 30 to 39 in good health. The V and J genes are TRBV28 and TRBJ1-4; 10 nucleotides agree with TRBD1. CDR3 sequence: CASEGQGRGKLFF. The CDR3 DNA reads as TGTGCCAGCGAGGGACAGGGGCGGGGAAAACTGTTTTTT. The whole variable domain, remainder taken from reference TRBV28 and TRBJ1-4, is DVKVTQSSRYLVKRTGEKVFLECVQDMDHENMFWYRQDPGLGLRLIYFSYDVKMKEKGDIPEGYSVSREKKERFSLILESASTNQTSMYLCASEGQGRGKLFFGSGTQLSVL.